The clone carrying this TCR beta chain was seen only a few times. Antigen: not known. The source of the sample is a study of siplizumab effects on memory and regulatory T cells. Regarding the study as a whole: Where siplizumab was present, mappable alloreactive CD4+ clones averaged around 70% Treg-derived, compared with less than 35% in controls. Naive T cells seemed more diverse than memory cells; they also seemed major alloresponse contributors.

CDR1 is SGHDN, CDR2 FVKESK, per germline. Trimming cost V 0 bases and J 10 bases, with 12 bases left between them. The CDR3 covers 13 residues. The table came from immunoSEQ multiplex PCR; TCRdb's copy has only in-frame clones and leaves some out. The table has 100,000 or so clones, about nine tenths seen once. This clonotype originated in a human donor in good health. Some clones in this sample may be carry-over from other donors' samples. Sequencing input: CD4+ T cells sorted from blood. V usage is TRBV14 and J usage is TRBJ1-1; D is unresolved. This CDR3 is CASSQEAFTRAFF. DNA of the CDR3: TGTGCCAGCAGCCAAGAGGCGTTTACTAGAGCTTTCTTT.